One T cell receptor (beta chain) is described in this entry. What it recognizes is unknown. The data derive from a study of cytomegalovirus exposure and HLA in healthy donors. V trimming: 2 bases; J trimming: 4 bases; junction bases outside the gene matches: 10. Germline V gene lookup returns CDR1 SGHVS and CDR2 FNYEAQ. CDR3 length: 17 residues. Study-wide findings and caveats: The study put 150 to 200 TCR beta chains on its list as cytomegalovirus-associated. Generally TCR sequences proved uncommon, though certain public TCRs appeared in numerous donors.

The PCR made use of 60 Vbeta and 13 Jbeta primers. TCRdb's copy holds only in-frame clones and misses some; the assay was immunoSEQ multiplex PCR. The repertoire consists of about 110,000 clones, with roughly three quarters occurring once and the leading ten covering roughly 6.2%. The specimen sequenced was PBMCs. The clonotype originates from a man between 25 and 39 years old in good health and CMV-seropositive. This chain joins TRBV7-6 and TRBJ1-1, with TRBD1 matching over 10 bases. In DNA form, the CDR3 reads TGTGCCAGCAGCTTACGAGGGACAGGGGAAGGGAGCACTGAAGCTTTCTTT. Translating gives CASSLRGTGEGSTEAFF.